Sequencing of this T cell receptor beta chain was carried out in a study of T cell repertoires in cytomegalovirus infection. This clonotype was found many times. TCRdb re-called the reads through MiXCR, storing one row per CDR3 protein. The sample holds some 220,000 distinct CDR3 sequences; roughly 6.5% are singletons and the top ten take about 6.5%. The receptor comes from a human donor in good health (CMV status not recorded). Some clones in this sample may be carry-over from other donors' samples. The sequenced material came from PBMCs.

The CDR3 region is CASKAGADSNQPQHF. The CDR3 nucleotides read TGTGCCAGCAAGGCAGGGGCGGATAGCAATCAGCCCCAGCATTTT. The genes are TRBV2 and TRBJ1-5; possible D gene TRBD1, 6 bases. Germline V gene lookup returns CDR1 SNHLY and CDR2 FYNNEI. The CDR3 has 15 residues. Trimming removed 7 bases at V and 0 bases at J, with 13 bases between. Full variable domain (missing parts from reference TRBV2 and TRBJ1-5): EPEVTQTPSHQVTQMGQEVILRCVPISNHLYFYWYRQILGQKVEFLVSFYNNEISEKSEIFDDQFSVERPDGSNFTLKIRSTKLEDSAMYFCASKAGADSNQPQHFGDGTRLSIL.